These 27 T cell receptor beta chains share one sample of origin, sequenced in a study of blood T cell repertoires in COVID-19. The method was immunoSEQ multiplex PCR; TCRdb's version includes in-frame clones alone and lacks a portion of them. Among over 90,000 clones listed, more than 70% were seen once. Sample: peripheral blood. The receptors come from a woman aged 60 to 75 with acute or convalescent COVID-19.

This rearrangement joins TRBV19 to TRBJ2-5, with 8 bases identical to TRBD2. Trimming removed 3 bases from V and 1 base from J; junction bases left unmatched: 4. Germline CDR1 LNHDA, CDR2 SQIVND (reference sequence). CDR3 length: 15 residues. The CDR3 DNA is TGTGCCAGTAGTATCCCCGGACTAGCCCAAGAGACCCAGTACTTC. It translates to CASSIPGLAQETQYF.

The CDR3 DNA sequence: TGTGCCAGCAGTCGACTAGCGGGAGCTCCGGGAACCGGGGAGCTGTTTTTT. Its protein is CASSRLAGAPGTGELFF. The rearrangement links TRBV6-6 to TRBJ2-2; 12 positions match TRBD2. The CDR3 spans 17 residues. The germline CDR1 and CDR2 sequences are MNHNY and SVGAGI (reference sequence). Trimming removed 5 bases from V and 5 bases from J; junction bases left unmatched: 9.

This chain uses TRBV19 with TRBJ2-5; the match to TRBD1 covers 10 bases. Per the germline V gene, CDR1 is LNHDA and CDR2 is SQIVND (reference sequence). The ends lost 5 bases at V and 6 bases at J; junction bases unmatched: 12. The CDR3 spans 16 residues. As DNA, the CDR3 is TGTGCCAGTAGTCCCCTCCCGACAGGGGGCACGAAGACCCAGTACTTC. Its translation: CASSPLPTGGTKTQYF.

This clone was seen a few times. The rearrangement uses TRBV6-1 and TRBJ1-1, with D perhaps matching TRBD1 (5 bases). The CDR3 runs to 14 residues. Germline CDR1 is MNHNS and CDR2 is SASEGT. Trimming stripped 2 bases from V and 0 bases from J, with 7 bases between. This CDR3 reads CASSEPGMNTEAFF. CDR3 bases: TGTGCCAGCAGTGAACCAGGGATGAACACTGAAGCTTTCTTT.

The sample holds one count of this clone. The chain joins TRBV9 to TRBJ2-3; unclear D gene. V lost 0 bases and J 0 bases, leaving 8 bases between the germline ends. Germline assignment: CDR1 SGDLS and CDR2 YYNGEE. The CDR3 is 15 residues long. CDR3 sequence: CASSVGLPSTDTQYF. For the CDR3, the DNA is TGTGCCAGCAGCGTAGGACTGCCTAGCACAGATACGCAGTATTTT. The variable domain in full, completed from reference TRBV9 and TRBJ2-3, reads DSGVTQTPKHLITATGQRVTLRCSPRSGDLSVYWYQQSLDQGLQFLIQYYNGEERAKGNILERFSAQQFPDLHSELNLSSLELGDSALYFCASSVGLPSTDTQYFGPGTRLTVL.

This chain joins TRBV4-1 and TRBJ1-4; D unclear. Trimming removed 4 bases at V and 8 bases at J, with 14 bases between. This CDR3 is built from 14 residues. Germline V gene sequence: CDR1 MGHRA, CDR2 YSYEKL. CDR3 region: CASSLAPGGEKLFF. The CDR3 DNA sequence: TGCGCCAGCAGCCTCGCCCCGGGCGGGGAAAAACTGTTTTTT.

The chain couples TRBV4-2 to TRBJ1-6, with 9 bases lining up with TRBD1. CDR1 is LGHNA and CDR2 is YNFKEQ in the germline V gene. Trimming removed 2 bases from V and 8 bases from J; junction bases left unmatched: 7. The CDR3 is 16 amino acids. The CDR3 DNA follows: TGTGCCAGCAGCCAAAACCCCACAGGGGGCGATTCACCCCTCCACTTT. Amino acid sequence: CASSQNPTGGDSPLHF.

This clone was recorded once. The chain recombines TRBV11-3 with TRBJ2-2; 10 nucleotides align to TRBD1. V lost 4 bases, J lost 7 bases, and 6 bases stayed unmatched. The CDR3 has 15 amino acids. Germline-derived CDR1 and CDR2 are SGHNT and YENEEA. The CDR3 here is CASSSRTGGHGELFF. Written as DNA, the CDR3 is TGTGCCAGCAGCTCCAGGACAGGGGGGCACGGGGAGCTGTTTTTT.

The gene calls are TRBV25-1 and TRBJ1-5; perhaps TRBD1 as D (6 bases). The germline V gene encodes CDR1 MGHDK and CDR2 SYGVNS. V gave up 10 bases and J gave up 7 bases, with 23 bases separating them. The CDR3 has 15 residues. CDR3 nucleotide sequence: TGTGCCATTCAAGACAGGATAGGGGTCGGCCAGCCCCAGCATTTT. Translated, it gives CAIQDRIGVGQPQHF.

The genes are TRBV10-3 and TRBJ1-2, with a weak D call TRBD1 (5 bases). CDR3 size: 13 residues. Per germline, CDR1 ENHRY and CDR2 SYGVKD. The ends were cut back, 8 bases at V and 10 bases at J, with 20 bases in the middle. The CDR3, as DNA: TGTGCCATCCTAGGACAACTGGGAACTTCCTACACCTTC. It codes for CAILGQLGTSYTF.

V and J are TRBV10-2 and TRBJ2-7; D unclear. Germline V gene lookup returns CDR1 WSHSY and CDR2 SAAADI. This CDR3 is 15 amino acids long. Trimming left V 2 bases short and J 0 bases short, with 11 bases between. Here the CDR3 reads CASSEIWRSSYEQYF. The CDR3 coding sequence is TGCGCCAGCAGTGAGATTTGGCGGAGCTCCTACGAGCAGTACTTC.

This rearrangement joins TRBV4-1 to TRBJ2-5, with a possible D match to TRBD2 (5 bases). The CDR3 has 14 amino acids. CDR1 MGHRA and CDR2 YSYEKL come from the germline V gene. V shed 0 bases and J shed 4 bases, with 9 bases lying between them. The CDR3 DNA reads TGCGCCAGCAGCCAAGATTTGGCGGGAGAGACCCAGTACTTC. Translation: CASSQDLAGETQYF.

The rearrangement uses TRBV18 and TRBJ1-5; TRBD1 matches at 7 bases. The trim removed 5 bases at V and 1 base at J, leaving 11 bases unmatched. Germline lookup yields CDR1 KGHSH and CDR2 LQKENI. This CDR3 is 17 amino acids long. The DNA of the CDR3 is TGTGCCAGCTCAGTTCAGGGGGGCGCGGAGAGCAATCAGCCCCAGCATTTT. Residues: CASSVQGGAESNQPQHF.

This clone was recorded only once. The chain employs TRBV6-2 or TRBV6-3 and TRBJ2-5; a possible D gene is TRBD2 (6 bases). Germline CDR1 is MNHEY and CDR2 is SVGEGT. The CDR3 covers 15 residues. Trimming shortened V by 5 bases and J by 1 base, and 14 bases separated the two germline ends. Here the CDR3 DNA reads TGTGCCAGCAGTCTCATACGGGGACTCCAAGAGACCCAGTACTTC. It specifies CASSLIRGLQETQYF.

The J gene is TRBJ1-4, the V gene TRBV29-1; TRBD1 is a possible D gene (5 bases). The CDR3 is 16 amino acids. Germline V CDR1 and CDR2: SQVTM, ANQGSEA. Trimming left V 2 bases short and J 8 bases short, with 21 bases between. The CDR3 DNA reads TGCAGCGTTGAATCGGGGACGCAACTTGGGGGGGAAAAACTGTTTTTT. Its protein product is CSVESGTQLGGEKLFF.

This chain uses TRBV7-9 with TRBJ1-1; D gene uncertain. V was clipped by 5 bases and J by 3 bases, with 19 bases between them. This CDR3 spans 16 amino acids. Germline lookup yields CDR1 SEHNR and CDR2 FQNEAQ (reference sequence). The CDR3 protein is CASSPPKYNEHTEAFF. The CDR3 DNA reads TGTGCCAGCAGCCCCCCAAAATATAATGAGCACACTGAAGCTTTCTTT.

This chain links TRBV30 with TRBJ2-3, with D unclear. The CDR3 consists of 11 residues. Germline lookup yields CDR1 GTSNPN and CDR2 SVGIG (reference sequence). V was clipped by 2 bases and J by 5 bases, with 5 bases between them. For the CDR3, the DNA is TGTGCCTGGAGTCCCGGAGATACGCAGTATTTT. Translation gives CAWSPGDTQYF.

The chain recombines TRBV7-2 with TRBJ1-6; 7 bases match TRBD1. Germline V gene lookup returns CDR1 SGHTA and CDR2 FQGNSA. This CDR3 contains 14 residues. With V trimmed by 6 bases and J by 9 bases, 8 bases remained unmatched. The chain's CDR3 is CASRRDSGSSPLHF. The CDR3 nucleotides read TGTGCCAGCAGACGGGACAGCGGTTCTTCACCCCTCCACTTT.

The rearrangement uses TRBV21-1 and TRBJ1-1; the D call of TRBD1 is as the table states it, not checked on the DNA. TRBV21-1 is reported as a pseudogene. The CDR3 loop spans 15 amino acids. CDR3 region: CASSKRTGVGTEAFF. The CDR3 nucleotides read TGTGCCAGCAGCAAAAGGACAGGGGTTGGCACTGAAGCTTTCTTT.

The gene calls are TRBV19 and TRBJ2-3; weak D call: TRBD2 (6 bases). V lost 4 bases and J 8 bases, leaving 13 bases between the germline ends. The length of the CDR3 is 13 residues. The germline V gene encodes CDR1 LNHDA and CDR2 SQIVND (reference sequence). The CDR3 sequence is CASSKIGSATQYF. CDR3 coding DNA: TGTGCCAGTAGTAAGATCGGGAGTGCTACGCAGTATTTT.

About this clone itself: At the DNA level, this CDR3 is encoded by other sequences in the same sample as well. The chain carries TRBV6-5 and TRBJ1-2, with no clear D. Trimming removed 2 bases at V and 4 bases at J, with 8 bases between. CDR1 is MNHEY and CDR2 is SVGAGI in the germline V gene. This CDR3 has 13 amino acids. In DNA form, the CDR3 reads TGTGCCAGCAGTTACCCCGGGAGCTATGGCTACACCTTC. It codes for CASSYPGSYGYTF.

The chain joins TRBV18 to TRBJ1-2; 9 bases agree with TRBD1. The junction had 5 bases not matched to a gene; V was cut back by 4 bases and J by 5 bases. Per germline, CDR1 KGHSH and CDR2 LQKENI. This CDR3 spans 14 amino acids. For the CDR3, the DNA is TGTGCCAGCTCACACAGGGGGCTAGAATATGGCTACACCTTC. Encoded protein: CASSHRGLEYGYTF.

The rearrangement uses TRBV19 and TRBJ2-1; 11 nucleotides line up with TRBD2. Germline CDR1 reads LNHDA; CDR2 reads SQIVND (reference sequence). The CDR3 length is 17 residues. Trimming removed 7 bases from V and 0 bases from J; junction bases left unmatched: 8. This chain's CDR3 is CASKGLAGLGSYNEQFF. The CDR3 region has the DNA TGTGCCAGTAAAGGACTAGCGGGTCTCGGCTCCTACAATGAGCAGTTCTTC.

V gene TRBV25-1 combines with J gene TRBJ2-6; D may be TRBD1 (6 bases). Germline loops: CDR1 MGHDK, CDR2 SYGVNS. The germline V and J ends were trimmed by 5 bases and 4 bases, with 12 bases remaining between them. This CDR3 region has 15 residues. Written as DNA, the CDR3 is TGTGCCAGCAGTCTCCCAGGGGTCGGGGCCAACGTCCTGACTTTC. Translating gives CASSLPGVGANVLTF.

The chain combines TRBV7-8 with TRBJ1-1; D is unresolved. Per the germline V gene, CDR1 is SGHVS and CDR2 is FQNEAQ. The CDR3 is made up of 15 amino acids. Trimming pared 5 bases from V and 5 bases from J, leaving 18 bases between. In DNA form, the CDR3 reads TGTGCCAGCAGCCTAGGGCAGGCCGAAGGAACTGAAGCTTTCTTT. This codes for CASSLGQAEGTEAFF.

This clone was seen a handful of times. V gene TRBV5-1 combines with J gene TRBJ1-1; D uncertain. The CDR3 length is 13 residues. Deletions cut 4 bases from V and 0 bases from J, with 7 bases between. Germline CDR1 is SGHRS and CDR2 is YFSETQ. The CDR3 reads CASSTGMNTEAFF. CDR3 in DNA: TGCGCCAGCAGCACCGGTATGAACACTGAAGCTTTCTTT.

The chain combines TRBV18 with TRBJ2-1; D gene unclear. Trimming pared 3 bases from V and 1 base from J, leaving 10 bases between. The CDR3 is made up of 15 amino acids. CDR1 is KGHSH and CDR2 is LQKENI in the germline V gene. CDR3 loop: CASSPTKESYNEQFF. The CDR3 DNA reads as TGTGCCAGCTCACCTACTAAAGAGTCCTACAATGAGCAGTTCTTC.